This T cell receptor beta chain emerged from a study of cytomegalovirus exposure and HLA in healthy donors. Background on the study: A preliminary data release comprised roughly 85 million unique TCRs obtained from HLA-typed donors.

Study-wide points: Among the sequence variants, a highly shared cluster was likely an artifact of sequencing. The Asian-associated ancestry cluster reportedly had fewer N-insertions than the approximately 670-donor mean in a later analysis.

The study ran its PCR with 60 Vbeta and 13 Jbeta primers. TCRdb keeps only in-frame clones here, not all; method: immunoSEQ multiplex PCR. The data show approximately 120,000 clones, with over 80% seen just once and roughly 20% held by the top ten. The CDR3 spans 14 residues. Trimming at V came to 3 bases and at J to 3 bases, leaving 4 bases not matched to a gene. Germline V gene lookup returns CDR1 KGHSH and CDR2 LQKENI. Worth noting for this clone: What it binds is not known.

The donors were healthy bone marrow donors. This receptor was taken from a man aged 18 to 30 in good health and CMV-seropositive. The chain is built from TRBV18 and TRBJ2-7, with 8 bases matching TRBD1. The material sequenced was PBMCs. CDR3 loop: CASSPQGANYEQYF. The CDR3 DNA reads TGTGCCAGCTCACCCCAGGGGGCCAACTACGAGCAGTACTTC.